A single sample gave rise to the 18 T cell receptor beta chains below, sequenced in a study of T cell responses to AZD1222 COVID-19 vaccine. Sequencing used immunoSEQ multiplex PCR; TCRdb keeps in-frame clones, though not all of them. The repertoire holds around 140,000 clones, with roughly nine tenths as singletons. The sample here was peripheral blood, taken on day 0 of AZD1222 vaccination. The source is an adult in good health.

CDR3: CASSVVGGVYGYTF. The CDR3 DNA follows: TGTGCCAGCAGCGTAGTCGGGGGCGTCTATGGCTACACCTTC. This chain uses TRBV9 with TRBJ1-2; a weak D match, TRBD1 (6 bases). The CDR3 runs to 14 residues. V lost 0 bases to trimming and J lost 4 bases, with 10 bases between them. CDR1 and CDR2 (germline): SGDLS, YYNGEE. Complete variable domain (other parts from reference TRBV9 and TRBJ1-2): DSGVTQTPKHLITATGQRVTLRCSPRSGDLSVYWYQQSLDQGLQFLIQYYNGEERAKGNILERFSAQQFPDLHSELNLSSLELGDSALYFCASSVVGGVYGYTFGSGTRLTVV.

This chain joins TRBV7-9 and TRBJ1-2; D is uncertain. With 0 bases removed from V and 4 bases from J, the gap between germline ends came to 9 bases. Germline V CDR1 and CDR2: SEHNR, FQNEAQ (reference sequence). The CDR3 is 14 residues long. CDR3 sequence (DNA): TGTGCCAGCAGCTTAGCTAGGGAAGGCTATGGCTACACCTTC. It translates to CASSLAREGYGYTF.

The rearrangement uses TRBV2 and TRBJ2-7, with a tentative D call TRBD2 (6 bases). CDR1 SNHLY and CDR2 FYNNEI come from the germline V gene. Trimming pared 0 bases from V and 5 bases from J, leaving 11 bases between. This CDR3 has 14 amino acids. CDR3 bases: TGTGCCAGCAGTGAAGCGCGGGGACGCCACGAGCAGTACTTC. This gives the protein CASSEARGRHEQYF.

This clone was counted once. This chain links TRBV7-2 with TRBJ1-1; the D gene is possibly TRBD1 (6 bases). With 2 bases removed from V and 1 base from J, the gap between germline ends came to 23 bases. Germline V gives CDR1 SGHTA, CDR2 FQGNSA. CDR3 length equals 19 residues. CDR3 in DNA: TGTGCCAGCAGCTTAATTACCGTCGGTCGGGGAGGGGGGAACACTGAAGCTTTCTTT. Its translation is CASSLITVGRGGGNTEAFF.

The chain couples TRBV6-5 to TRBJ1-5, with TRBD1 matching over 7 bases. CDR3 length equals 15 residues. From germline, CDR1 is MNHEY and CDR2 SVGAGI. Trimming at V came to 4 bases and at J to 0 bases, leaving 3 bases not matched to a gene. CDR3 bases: TGTGCCAGCAGTTGGACAGGTGCTAGCAATCAGCCCCAGCATTTT. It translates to CASSWTGASNQPQHF.

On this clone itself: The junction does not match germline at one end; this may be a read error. The CDR3 DNA follows: TGTGCCAGCAGCCTAGCACAAATGACCGGGGAGCTGTTTTTT. It is translated as CASSLAQMTGELFF. The V call is TRBV7-6, the J call TRBJ2-2; a possible D gene is TRBD2 (5 bases). The CDR3 runs 14 residues. Germline CDR1 SGHVS, CDR2 FNYEAQ.

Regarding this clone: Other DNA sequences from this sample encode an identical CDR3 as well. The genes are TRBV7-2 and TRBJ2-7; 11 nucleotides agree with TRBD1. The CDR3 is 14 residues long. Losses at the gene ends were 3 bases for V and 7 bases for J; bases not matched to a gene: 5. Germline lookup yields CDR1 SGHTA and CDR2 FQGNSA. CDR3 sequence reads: CASSFGTGGREQYF. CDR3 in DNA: TGTGCCAGCAGCTTCGGGACAGGGGGTAGGGAGCAGTACTTC.

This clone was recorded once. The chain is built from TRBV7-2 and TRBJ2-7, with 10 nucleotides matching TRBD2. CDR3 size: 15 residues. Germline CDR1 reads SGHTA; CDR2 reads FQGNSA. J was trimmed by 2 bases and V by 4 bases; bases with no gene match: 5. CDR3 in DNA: TGTGCCAGCAGCTCGGGACTAGCGTTTACCTACGAGCAGTACTTC. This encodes CASSSGLAFTYEQYF.

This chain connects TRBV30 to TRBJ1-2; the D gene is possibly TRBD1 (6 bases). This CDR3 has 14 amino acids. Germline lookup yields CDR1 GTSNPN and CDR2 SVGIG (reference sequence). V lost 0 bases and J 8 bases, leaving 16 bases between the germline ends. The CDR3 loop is CAWSVRLGARGYTF. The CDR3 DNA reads TGTGCCTGGAGTGTACGGCTGGGGGCGCGGGGCTACACCTTC. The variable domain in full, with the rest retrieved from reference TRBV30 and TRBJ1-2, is SQTIHQWPATLVQPVGSPLSLECTVEGTSNPNLYWYRQAAGRGLQLLFYSVGIGQISSEVPQNLSASRPQDRQFILSSKKLLLSDSGFYLCAWSVRLGARGYTFGSGTRLTVV.

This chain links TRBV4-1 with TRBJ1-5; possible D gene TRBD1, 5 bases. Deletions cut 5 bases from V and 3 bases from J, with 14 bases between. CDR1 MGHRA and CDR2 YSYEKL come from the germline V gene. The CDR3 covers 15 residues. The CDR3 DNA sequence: TGCGCCAGCAGCTTGCCGACAGATATCAATCAGCCCCAGCATTTT. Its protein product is CASSLPTDINQPQHF.

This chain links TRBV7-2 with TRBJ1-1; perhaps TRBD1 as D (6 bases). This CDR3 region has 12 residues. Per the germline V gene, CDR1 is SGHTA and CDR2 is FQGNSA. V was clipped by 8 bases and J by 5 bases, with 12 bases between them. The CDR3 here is CASRSRGTEAFF. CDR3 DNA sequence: TGTGCCAGCCGCTCAAGGGGGACTGAAGCTTTCTTT.

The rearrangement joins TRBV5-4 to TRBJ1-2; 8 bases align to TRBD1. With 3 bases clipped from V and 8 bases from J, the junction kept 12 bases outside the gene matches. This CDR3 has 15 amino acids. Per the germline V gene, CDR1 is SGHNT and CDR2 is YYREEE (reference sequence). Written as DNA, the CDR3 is TGTGCCAGCAGCTCGGCGTTGGGACAGGCATGGGGCTACACCTTC. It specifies CASSSALGQAWGYTF.

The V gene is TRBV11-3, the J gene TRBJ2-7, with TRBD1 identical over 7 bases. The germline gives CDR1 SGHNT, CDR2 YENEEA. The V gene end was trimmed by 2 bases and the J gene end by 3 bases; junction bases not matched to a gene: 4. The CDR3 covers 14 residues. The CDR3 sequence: CASSLRGQNYEQYF. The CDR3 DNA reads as TGTGCCAGCAGCTTAAGGGGACAGAACTACGAGCAGTACTTC.

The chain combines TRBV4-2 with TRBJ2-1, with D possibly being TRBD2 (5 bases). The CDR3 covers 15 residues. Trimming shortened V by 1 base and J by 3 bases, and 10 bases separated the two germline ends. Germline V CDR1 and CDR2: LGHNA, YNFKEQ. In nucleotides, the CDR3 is TGTGCCAGCAGCCAAGGGGAGATGGACTACAATGAGCAGTTCTTC. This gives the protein CASSQGEMDYNEQFF.

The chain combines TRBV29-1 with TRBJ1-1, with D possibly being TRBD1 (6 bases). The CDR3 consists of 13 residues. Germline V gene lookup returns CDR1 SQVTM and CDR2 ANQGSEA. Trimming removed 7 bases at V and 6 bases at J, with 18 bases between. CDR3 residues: CSGLQGSLPEAFF. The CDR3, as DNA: TGCAGCGGATTACAGGGAAGCCTACCTGAAGCTTTCTTT.

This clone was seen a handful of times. In DNA, the CDR3 is TGTGCCAGCAGCTTGAGGGCGAGCTCCGAGACCCAGTACTTC. This codes for CASSLRASSETQYF. This chain connects TRBV7-2 to TRBJ2-5, with D perhaps matching TRBD2 (5 bases). Germline-derived CDR1 and CDR2 are SGHTA and FQGNSA. CDR3 length: 14 amino acids. Trimming cost V 3 bases and J 5 bases, with 13 bases left between them.

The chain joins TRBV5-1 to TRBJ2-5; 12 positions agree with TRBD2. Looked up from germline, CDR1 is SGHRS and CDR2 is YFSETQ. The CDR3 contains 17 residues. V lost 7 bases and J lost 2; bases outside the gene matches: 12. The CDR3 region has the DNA TGCGCCAGCGGACTCCTAGCGGGGGGGTCCGGGCAAGAGACCCAGTACTTC. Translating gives CASGLLAGGSGQETQYF.

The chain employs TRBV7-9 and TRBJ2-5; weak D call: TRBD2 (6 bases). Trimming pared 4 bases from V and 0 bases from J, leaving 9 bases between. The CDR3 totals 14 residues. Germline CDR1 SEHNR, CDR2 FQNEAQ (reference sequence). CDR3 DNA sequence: TGTGCCAGCAGCTCCACGGGAGACCAAGAGACCCAGTACTTC. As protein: CASSSTGDQETQYF.